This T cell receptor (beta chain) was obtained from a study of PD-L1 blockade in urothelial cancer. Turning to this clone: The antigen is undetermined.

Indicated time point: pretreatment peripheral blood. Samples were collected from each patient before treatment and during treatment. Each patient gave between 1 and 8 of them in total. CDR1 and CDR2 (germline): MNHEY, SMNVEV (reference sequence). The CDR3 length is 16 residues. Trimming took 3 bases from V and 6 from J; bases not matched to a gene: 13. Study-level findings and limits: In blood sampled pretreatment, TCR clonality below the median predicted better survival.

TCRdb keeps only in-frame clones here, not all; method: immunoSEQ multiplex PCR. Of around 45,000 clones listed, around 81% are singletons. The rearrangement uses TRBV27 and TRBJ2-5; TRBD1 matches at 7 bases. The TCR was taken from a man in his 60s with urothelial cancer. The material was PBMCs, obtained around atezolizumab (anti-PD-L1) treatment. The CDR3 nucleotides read TGTGCCAGCAGTTTTTGGGACAGACGCTTGGGACAGACCCAGTACTTC. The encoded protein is CASSFWDRRLGQTQYF.